The sequence of this T cell receptor beta chain was determined in a study of T cells after posttransplantation cyclophosphamide. This clone has a single count. Method: immunoSEQ multiplex PCR; TCRdb's copy keeps in-frame clones and lacks some. This sample has about 43,000 clones; about 90% occur once, and the top ten carry 2% to 2.5%. A marrow graft followed busulfan-fludarabine conditioning, with cyclophosphamide on days +3 and +4. The CDR3 runs 14 residues. Trimming took 3 bases from V and 5 from J; bases not matched to a gene: 4. CDR1 is MGHRA and CDR2 is YSYEKL in the germline V gene. Sample: PBMCs, taken just over 60 days after allogeneic stem cell transplant with posttransplant cyclophosphamide. This TCR was sampled from a male patient aged 55 to 69 who received an allogeneic stem cell transplant from a related donor and was CMV-positive. Some T cells could come from the graft donor. This chain uses TRBV4-1 with TRBJ1-2; TRBD1 matches 9 bases. The CDR3: CASSHQGQGYGYTF. CDR3 nucleotide sequence: TGCGCCAGCAGCCACCAGGGACAGGGATATGGCTACACCTTC.